The sequence of this T cell receptor (beta chain) was determined in a study of T cell changes during pregnancy in multiple sclerosis. Germline V CDR1 and CDR2: SGDLS, YYNGEE. V was cut by 3 bases and J by 5 bases, with 11 bases left in between. This CDR3 comprises 13 residues. The method was immunoSEQ multiplex PCR; TCRdb's version includes in-frame clones alone and lacks a portion of them. The profile shows tens of thousands of clones, roughly 90% of them singletons. V and J are TRBV9 and TRBJ2-5, with D perhaps matching TRBD2 (5 bases). Here the sequenced sample was CD8+ T cells from peripheral blood mononuclear cells, taken in the third trimester of pregnancy. The clonotype was recovered from a female donor with multiple sclerosis, enrolled in a pregnancy study. CDR3 in DNA: TGTGCCAGCAGCGACGGGGATCGGGAGACCCAGTACTTC. Translating gives CASSDGDRETQYF.